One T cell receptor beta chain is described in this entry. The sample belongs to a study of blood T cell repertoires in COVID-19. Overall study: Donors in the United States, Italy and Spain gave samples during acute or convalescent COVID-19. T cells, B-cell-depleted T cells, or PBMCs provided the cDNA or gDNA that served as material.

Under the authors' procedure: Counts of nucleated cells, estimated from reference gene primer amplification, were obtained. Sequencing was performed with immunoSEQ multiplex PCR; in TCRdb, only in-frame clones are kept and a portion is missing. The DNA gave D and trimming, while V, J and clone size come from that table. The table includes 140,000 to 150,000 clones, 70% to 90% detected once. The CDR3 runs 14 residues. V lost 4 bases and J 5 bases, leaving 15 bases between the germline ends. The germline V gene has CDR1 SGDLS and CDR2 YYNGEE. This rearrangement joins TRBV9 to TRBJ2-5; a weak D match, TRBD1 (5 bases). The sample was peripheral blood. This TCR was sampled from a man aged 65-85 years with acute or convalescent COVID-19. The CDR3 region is CASSNPGYRETQYF. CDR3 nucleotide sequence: TGTGCCAGCAGCAACCCAGGGTACCGTGAGACCCAGTACTTC.